This TCR beta chain appears in the sequencing data of a study of blood T cell repertoires in COVID-19. CDR3 length: 15 amino acids. CDR1 and CDR2 (germline): KGHSH, LQKENI. Germline trimming cut 6 bases from V and 5 bases from J; bases unmatched to any gene: 10. Sequencing used immunoSEQ multiplex PCR; TCRdb keeps in-frame clones, though not all of them. The table lists roughly 140,000 clones, 70% to 85% of them singletons. Material for sequencing was peripheral blood. This TCR derives from a human donor in a cohort sampled during active COVID-19. The rearrangement uses TRBV18 and TRBJ1-1; 9 bases match TRBD1. The CDR3 bases are TGTGCCAGCTCTACGGACAGGGGAGCGGGGACTGAAGCTTTCTTT. It yields the protein CASSTDRGAGTEAFF.